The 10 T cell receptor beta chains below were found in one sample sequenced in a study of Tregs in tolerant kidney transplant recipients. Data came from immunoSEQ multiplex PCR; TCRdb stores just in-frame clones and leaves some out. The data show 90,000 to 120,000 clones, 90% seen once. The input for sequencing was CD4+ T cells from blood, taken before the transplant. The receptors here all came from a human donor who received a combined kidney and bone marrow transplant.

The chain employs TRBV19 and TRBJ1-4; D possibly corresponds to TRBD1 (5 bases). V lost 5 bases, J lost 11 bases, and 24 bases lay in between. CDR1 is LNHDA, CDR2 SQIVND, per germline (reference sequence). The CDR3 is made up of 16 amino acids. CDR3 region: CASSPRGEPGADKLFF. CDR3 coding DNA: TGTGCCAGTAGTCCCAGAGGGGAACCGGGAGCGGACAAACTGTTTTTT.

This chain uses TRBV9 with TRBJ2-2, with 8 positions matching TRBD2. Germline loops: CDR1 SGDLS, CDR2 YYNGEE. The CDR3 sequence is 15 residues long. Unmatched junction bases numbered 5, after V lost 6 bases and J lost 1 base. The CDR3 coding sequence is TGTGCCAGCACGAGACTAGCGAAGAACACCGGGGAGCTGTTTTTT. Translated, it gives CASTRLAKNTGELFF.

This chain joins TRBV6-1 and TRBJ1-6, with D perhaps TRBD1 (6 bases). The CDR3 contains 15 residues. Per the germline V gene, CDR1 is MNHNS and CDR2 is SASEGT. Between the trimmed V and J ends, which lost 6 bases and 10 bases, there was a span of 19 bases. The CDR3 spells CASRSRGGGDSPLHF. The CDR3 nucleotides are TGTGCCAGCAGGTCCCGAGGGGGGGGAGACTCACCCCTCCACTTT.

The CDR3 DNA reads as TGTGCCAGTAAACCGCAGGTGTCCTACAATGAGCAGTTCTTC. Translating gives CASKPQVSYNEQFF. The rearrangement joins TRBV19 to TRBJ2-1; no clear D gene. The germline V gene encodes CDR1 LNHDA and CDR2 SQIVND (reference sequence). The V end was cut by 7 bases, the J end by 1 base, with 11 bases between. This CDR3 region has 14 residues.

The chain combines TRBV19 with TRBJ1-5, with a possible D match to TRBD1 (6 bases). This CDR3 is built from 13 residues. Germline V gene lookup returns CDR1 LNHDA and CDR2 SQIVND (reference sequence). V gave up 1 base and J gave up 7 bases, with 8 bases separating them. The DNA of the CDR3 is TGTGCCAGTAGTATAGGACAGGAACAGCCCCAGCATTTT. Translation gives CASSIGQEQPQHF.

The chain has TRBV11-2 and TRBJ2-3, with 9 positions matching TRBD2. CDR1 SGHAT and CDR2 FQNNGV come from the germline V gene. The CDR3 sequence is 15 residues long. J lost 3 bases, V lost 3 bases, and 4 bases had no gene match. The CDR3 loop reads CASSLVLAGTDTQYF. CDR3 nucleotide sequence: TGTGCCAGCAGCTTGGTTCTAGCGGGAACAGATACGCAGTATTTT.

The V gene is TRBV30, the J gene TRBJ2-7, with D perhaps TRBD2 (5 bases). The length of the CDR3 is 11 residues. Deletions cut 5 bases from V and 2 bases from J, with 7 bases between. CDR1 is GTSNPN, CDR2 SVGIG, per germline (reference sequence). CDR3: CAWGGTYEQYF. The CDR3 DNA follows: TGTGCCTGGGGAGGTACCTACGAGCAGTACTTC.

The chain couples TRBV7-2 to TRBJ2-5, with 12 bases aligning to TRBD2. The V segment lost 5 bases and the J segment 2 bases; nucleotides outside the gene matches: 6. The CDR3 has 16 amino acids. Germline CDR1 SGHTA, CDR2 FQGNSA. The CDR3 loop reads CASSLSSGGVQETQYF. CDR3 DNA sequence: TGTGCCAGCAGCCTCTCTAGCGGGGGGGTTCAAGAGACCCAGTACTTC. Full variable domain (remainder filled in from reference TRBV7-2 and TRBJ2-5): GAGVSQSPSNKVTEKGKDVELRCDPISGHTALYWYRQSLGQGLEFLIYFQGNSAPDKSGLPSDRFSAERTGGSVSTLTIQRTQQEDSAVYLCASSLSSGGVQETQYFGPGTRLLVL.

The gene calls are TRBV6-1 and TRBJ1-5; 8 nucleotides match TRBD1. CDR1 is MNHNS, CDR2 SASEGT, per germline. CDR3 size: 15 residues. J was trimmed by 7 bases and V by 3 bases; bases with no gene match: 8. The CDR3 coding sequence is TGTGCCAGCAGTGAGAAGGACAGGGTTAAGCAGCCCCAGCATTTT. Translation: CASSEKDRVKQPQHF.

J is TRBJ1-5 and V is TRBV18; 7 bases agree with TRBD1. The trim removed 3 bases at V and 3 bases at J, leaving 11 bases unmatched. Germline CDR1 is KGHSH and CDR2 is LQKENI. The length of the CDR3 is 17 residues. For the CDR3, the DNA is TGTGCCAGCTCACCTGGCCTCGGGGACAGCAACAATCAGCCCCAGCATTTT. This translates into CASSPGLGDSNNQPQHF.